What follows is one TCR beta chain and its context. The data derive from a study of blood T cell repertoires in COVID-19. Whole-study context: Sites across the United States, Italy and Spain contributed samples from acute and convalescent COVID-19.

This CDR3 is 13 amino acids long. Germline-derived CDR1 and CDR2 are SNHLY and FYNNEI. V lost 11 bases and J 0 bases, leaving 10 bases between the germline ends. In the original workflow: Estimation of nucleated cell counts relied on the amplification of reference gene primers. Produced via immunoSEQ multiplex PCR; TCRdb's table is partial and in-frame only. The V and J calls and the clone size are those of that table, but D and trimming were determined from the DNA. The sample records under 300,000 clones, about nine tenths being singletons. The chain recombines TRBV2 with TRBJ2-2, with D possibly being TRBD2 (6 bases). The sequenced sample consisted of peripheral blood. This clonotype was sampled from a man in his fifties with acute or convalescent COVID-19. The CDR3 coding sequence is TGTGCCGGGGAGGATACGAACACCGGGGAGCTGTTTTTT. It codes for CAGEDTNTGELFF.